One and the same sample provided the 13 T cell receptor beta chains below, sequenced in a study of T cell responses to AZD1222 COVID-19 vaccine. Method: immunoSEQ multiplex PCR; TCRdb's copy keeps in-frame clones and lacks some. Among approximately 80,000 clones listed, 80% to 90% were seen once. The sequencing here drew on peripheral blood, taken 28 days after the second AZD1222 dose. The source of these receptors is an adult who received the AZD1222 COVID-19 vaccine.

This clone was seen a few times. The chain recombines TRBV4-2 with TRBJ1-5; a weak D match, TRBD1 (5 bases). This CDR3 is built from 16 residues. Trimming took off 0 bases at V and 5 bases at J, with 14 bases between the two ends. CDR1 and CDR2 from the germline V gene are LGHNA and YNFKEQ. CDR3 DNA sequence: TGTGCCAGCAGCCAAGATGGGACTGCCGCCCATCAGCCCCAGCATTTT. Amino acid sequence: CASSQDGTAAHQPQHF.

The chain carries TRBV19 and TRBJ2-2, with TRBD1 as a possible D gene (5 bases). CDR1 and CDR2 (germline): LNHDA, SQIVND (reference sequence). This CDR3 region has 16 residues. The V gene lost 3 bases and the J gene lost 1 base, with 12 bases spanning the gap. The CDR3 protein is CASSIHRGQNTGELFF. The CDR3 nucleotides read TGTGCCAGTAGTATCCACCGCGGACAGAACACCGGGGAGCTGTTTTTT.

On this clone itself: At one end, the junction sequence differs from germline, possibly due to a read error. CDR3 protein: CASSYSRQEKKLHF. The CDR3 nucleotides read TGTGCCAGCAGTTACTCGAGACAGGAGAAAAAGTTGCACTTC. This sequence joins TRBV6-5 and TRBJ2-7; tentative D call: TRBD1 (6 bases). In germline, CDR1 is MNHEY, CDR2 SVGAGI. There are 14 residues in the CDR3.

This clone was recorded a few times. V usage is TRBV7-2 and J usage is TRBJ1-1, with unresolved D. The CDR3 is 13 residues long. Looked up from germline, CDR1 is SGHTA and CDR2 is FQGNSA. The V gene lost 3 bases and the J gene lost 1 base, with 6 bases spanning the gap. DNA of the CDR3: TGTGCCAGCAGCTTCGGAGCGAACACTGAAGCTTTCTTT. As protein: CASSFGANTEAFF.

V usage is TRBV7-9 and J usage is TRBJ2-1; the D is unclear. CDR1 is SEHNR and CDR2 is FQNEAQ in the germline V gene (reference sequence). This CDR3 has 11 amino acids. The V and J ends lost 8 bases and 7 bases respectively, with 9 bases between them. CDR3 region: CASGNVNEQFF. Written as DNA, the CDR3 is TGTGCCAGCGGGAACGTGAATGAGCAGTTCTTC.

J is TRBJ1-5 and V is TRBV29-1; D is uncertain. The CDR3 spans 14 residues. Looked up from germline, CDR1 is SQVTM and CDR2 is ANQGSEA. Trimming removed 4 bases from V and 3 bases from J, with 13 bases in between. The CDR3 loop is CSVGYSGPNQPQHF. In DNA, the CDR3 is TGCAGCGTTGGTTACTCCGGCCCCAATCAGCCCCAGCATTTT. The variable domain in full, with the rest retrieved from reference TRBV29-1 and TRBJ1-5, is SAVISQKPSRDICQRGTSLTIQCQVDSQVTMMFWYRQQPGQSLTLIATANQGSEATYESGFVIDKFPISRPNLTFSTLTVSNMSPEDSSIYLCSVGYSGPNQPQHFGDGTRLSIL.

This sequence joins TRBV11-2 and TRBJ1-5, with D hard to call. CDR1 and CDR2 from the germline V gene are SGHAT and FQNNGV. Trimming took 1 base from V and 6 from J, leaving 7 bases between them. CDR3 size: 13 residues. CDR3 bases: TGTGCCAGCAGCTTAGGGGTGGGTCAGCCCCAGCATTTT. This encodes CASSLGVGQPQHF.

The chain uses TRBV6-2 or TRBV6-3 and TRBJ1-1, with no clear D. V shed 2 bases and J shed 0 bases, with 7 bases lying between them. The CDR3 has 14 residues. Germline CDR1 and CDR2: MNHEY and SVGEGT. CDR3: CASSYGLMNTEAFF. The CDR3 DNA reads TGTGCCAGCAGTTACGGACTCATGAACACTGAAGCTTTCTTT.

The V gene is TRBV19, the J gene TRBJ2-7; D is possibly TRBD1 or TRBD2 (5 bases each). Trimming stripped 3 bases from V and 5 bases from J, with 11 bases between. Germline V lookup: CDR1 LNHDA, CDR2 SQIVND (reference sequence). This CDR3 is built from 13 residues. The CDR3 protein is CASSMAGTHEQYF. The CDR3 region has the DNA TGTGCCAGTAGTATGGCAGGGACCCACGAGCAGTACTTC. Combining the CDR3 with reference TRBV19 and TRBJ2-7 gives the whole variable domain DGGITQSPKYLFRKEGQNVTLSCEQNLNHDAMYWYRQDPGQGLRLIYYSQIVNDFQKGDIAEGYSVSREKKESFPLTVTSAQKNPTAFYLCASSMAGTHEQYFGPGTRLTVT.

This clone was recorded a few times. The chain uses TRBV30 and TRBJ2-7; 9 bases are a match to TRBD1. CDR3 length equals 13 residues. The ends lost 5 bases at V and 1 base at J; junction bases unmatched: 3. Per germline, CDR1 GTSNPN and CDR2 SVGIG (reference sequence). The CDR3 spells CAWVGTGSYEQYF. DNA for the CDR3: TGTGCCTGGGTCGGGACAGGGTCCTACGAGCAGTACTTC. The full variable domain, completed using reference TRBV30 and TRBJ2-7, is SQTIHQWPATLVQPVGSPLSLECTVEGTSNPNLYWYRQAAGRGLQLLFYSVGIGQISSEVPQNLSASRPQDRQFILSSKKLLLSDSGFYLCAWVGTGSYEQYFGPGTRLTVT.

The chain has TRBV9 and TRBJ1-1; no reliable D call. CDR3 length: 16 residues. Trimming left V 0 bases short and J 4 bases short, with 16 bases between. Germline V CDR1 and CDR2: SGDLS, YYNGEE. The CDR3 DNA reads TGTGCCAGCAGCGTAGCCCGGGAGGGAACGGGCACTGAAGCTTTCTTT. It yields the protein CASSVAREGTGTEAFF.

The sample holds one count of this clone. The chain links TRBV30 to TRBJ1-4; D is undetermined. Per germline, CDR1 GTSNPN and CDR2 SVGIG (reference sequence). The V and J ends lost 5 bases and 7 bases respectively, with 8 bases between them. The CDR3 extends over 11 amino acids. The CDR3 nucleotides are TGTGCCTGGGGCGACTTTGAAAAACTGTTTTTT. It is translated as CAWGDFEKLFF.

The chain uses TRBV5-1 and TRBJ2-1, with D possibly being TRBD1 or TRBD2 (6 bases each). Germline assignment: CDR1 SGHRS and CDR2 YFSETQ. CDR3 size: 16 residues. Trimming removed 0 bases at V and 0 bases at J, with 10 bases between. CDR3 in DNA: TGCGCCAGCAGCTTGGTAGGGGGACTCTCCTACAATGAGCAGTTCTTC. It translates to CASSLVGGLSYNEQFF.